This is a list of T cell receptor beta chains from one sample in a study of T cell clusters in autoimmune cytopenias. Following a re-call of the multiplex PCR reads, TCRdb has one entry per CDR3 protein and lacks DNA. The sample's table shows 9,500 or so distinct CDR3 sequences. The sample taken for sequencing was peripheral blood. The receptor source for this set is a human donor with an autoimmune cytopenia or autoimmune hepatitis (not recorded which). CDR3s include the opening cysteine and the closing phenylalanine or tryptophan. A row's size may be missing; if present it is once, few, many or a size class.

v_call	clone_size	j_call	cdr3_length	cdr3_aa
TRBV6-1	medium-sized	TRBJ2-7	15	CASSEGTGGSYEQYF
TRBV12-3/TRBV12-4	.	TRBJ2-1	11	CASSLGGEQFF
TRBV6-1	.	TRBJ1-1	13	CASSEVVNTEAFF
TRBV10-3	.	TRBJ2-7	16	CAISESTRTAAYEQYF
TRBV6-1	medium-sized	TRBJ2-6	17	CASRGPGPSSGANVLTF
TRBV13	medium-sized	TRBJ1-3	13	CASSLGRMGSIYF
TRBV9	.	TRBJ1-5	17	CASREGEGPGLVQPQHF
TRBV30	medium-sized	TRBJ1-4	17	CACLLGVVSPTNEKLFF
TRBV12-3/TRBV12-4	.	TRBJ2-5	16	CASSGTSGLRWETQYF
TRBV5-1	.	TRBJ2-3	15	CASSFVGGAGDTQYF
TRBV28	.	TRBJ2-3	14	CASSLSGGLRTQYF